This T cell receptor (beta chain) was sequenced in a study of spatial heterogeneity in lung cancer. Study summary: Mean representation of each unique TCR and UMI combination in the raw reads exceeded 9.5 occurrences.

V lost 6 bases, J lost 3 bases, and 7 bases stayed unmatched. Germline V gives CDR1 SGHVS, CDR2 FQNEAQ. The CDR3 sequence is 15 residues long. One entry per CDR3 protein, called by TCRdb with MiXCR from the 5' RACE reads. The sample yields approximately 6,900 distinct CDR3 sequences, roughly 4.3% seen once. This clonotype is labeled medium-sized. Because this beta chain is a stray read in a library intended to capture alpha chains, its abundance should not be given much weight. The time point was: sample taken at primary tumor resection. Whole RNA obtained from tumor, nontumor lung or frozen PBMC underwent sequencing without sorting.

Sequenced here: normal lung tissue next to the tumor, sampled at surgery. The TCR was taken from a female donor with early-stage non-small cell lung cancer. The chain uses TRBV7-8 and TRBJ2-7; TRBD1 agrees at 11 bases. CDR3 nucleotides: TGTGCCAGCAGTACCGGACAGGGGGCGTTCTACGAGCAGTACTTC. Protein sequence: CASSTGQGAFYEQYF.